This T cell receptor (beta chain) was obtained from a study of OX40 agonist ivuxolimab in advanced cancers. Germline V lookup: CDR1 MNHEY, CDR2 SVGAGI. V lost 5 bases and J 5 bases, leaving 16 bases between the germline ends. This CDR3 has 15 amino acids. Generated by immunoSEQ multiplex PCR, the TCRdb table keeps only in-frame clones and is missing some. The sample includes over 85,000 clones, around 85% of them seen just once. The gene calls are TRBV6-5 and TRBJ2-1; D may match TRBD1 or TRBD2 (6 bases each). The sample here was CD4+ or CD8+ T cells sorted from blood, taken in a trial of the OX40 agonist ivuxolimab. This TCR derives from an adult with an advanced solid tumor such as melanoma, head and neck, liver or kidney cancer. CDR3 amino acids: CASSRGTLRNNEQFF. The CDR3 nucleotides read TGTGCCAGCAGTCGGGGGACACTAAGAAACAATGAGCAGTTCTTC.